Following are 15 T cell receptor beta chains from one sample sequenced in a study of Ad26.COV2.S vaccination and SARS-CoV-2 variants. The treatment denotes: 19 received Ad26.COV2.S at low or high dose, single or two shots; roughly five received placebo; per-sample allocation not given. Day 63 after the first injection of vaccine or placebo was the sampling time. The assay was immunoSEQ multiplex PCR, and TCRdb's table has in-frame clones only and misses some. Of 380,000 or so clones in the sample, 83% were seen once. The sample consisted of peripheral blood, taken in a trial of Ad26.COV2.S vaccine versus placebo. Receptors were obtained from a person aged 18-60 years who received the Ad26.COV2.S COVID-19 vaccine or a placebo.

This chain links TRBV3-1 (or the pseudogene TRBV3-2) with TRBJ1-5; a weak D match, TRBD1 (5 bases). CDR1 LGHDT and CDR2 YNNKEL come from the germline V gene (reference sequence). This CDR3 spans 13 amino acids. V lost 3 bases and J 5 bases, leaving 8 bases between the germline ends. The CDR3 DNA reads as TGTGCCAGCAGCCAGAAGGGGTATCAGCCCCAGCATTTT. This codes for CASSQKGYQPQHF.

The chain carries TRBV4-2 and TRBJ1-5; no reliable D call. V was cut by 1 base and J by 1 base, with 5 bases left in between. This CDR3 is 14 amino acids long. From germline, CDR1 is LGHNA and CDR2 YNFKEQ. CDR3 DNA: TGTGCCAGCAGCCAAGGGTTGAGCAATCAGCCCCAGCATTTT. Its protein is CASSQGLSNQPQHF.

The J gene is TRBJ2-7, the V gene TRBV5-5; TRBD1 is a possible D gene (7 bases). Deletions cut 3 bases from V and 2 bases from J, with 15 bases between. Germline-derived CDR1 and CDR2 are SGHKS and YYEKEE (reference sequence). The CDR3 contains 15 residues. The CDR3 spells CASSYPDRRAYEQYF. Here the CDR3 DNA reads TGTGCCAGCAGCTACCCGGACAGGAGGGCCTACGAGCAGTACTTC.

This rearrangement joins TRBV3-1 (or the pseudogene TRBV3-2) to TRBJ2-2; possible D gene TRBD2, 6 bases. Trimming cost V 9 bases and J 8 bases, with 19 bases left between them. The CDR3 is 14 residues long. Germline lookup yields CDR1 LGHDT and CDR2 YNNKEL (reference sequence). The CDR3 DNA follows: TGTGCCAGTTCTTGGGACTCCTCCACGGGGGAGCTGTTTTTT. Its protein product is CASSWDSSTGELFF.

The chain employs TRBV4-3 and TRBJ2-5; D may be TRBD2 (6 bases). The CDR3 extends over 15 amino acids. V was trimmed by 1 base and J by 2 bases, leaving 11 bases between them. Germline-derived CDR1 and CDR2 are LGHNA and YSLEER. As DNA, the CDR3 is TGCGCCAGCAGCCAAGGGTCTAGCGCACAAGAGACCCAGTACTTC. This encodes CASSQGSSAQETQYF.

A single count supports this clone. This chain joins TRBV15 and TRBJ2-7; D might be TRBD1 (5 bases). From germline, CDR1 is LNHNV and CDR2 YYDKDF (reference sequence). The CDR3 is 15 amino acids. Deletions cut 5 bases from V and 3 bases from J, with 17 bases between. The DNA for the CDR3 is TGTGCCACCAGCTTACGACAGAGCCTAGACTACGAGCAGTACTTC. This encodes CATSLRQSLDYEQYF.

The chain combines TRBV7-2 with TRBJ2-7, with 9 bases aligning to TRBD1. The CDR3 is 13 residues long. Germline V lookup: CDR1 SGHTA, CDR2 FQGNSA. The V segment lost 5 bases and the J segment 6 bases; nucleotides outside the gene matches: 5. CDR3 coding DNA: TGTGCCAGCAGCGCAAGGACAGGGGTCGAGCAGTACTTC. Translation gives CASSARTGVEQYF. Full variable domain (remainder filled in from reference TRBV7-2 and TRBJ2-7): GAGVSQSPSNKVTEKGKDVELRCDPISGHTALYWYRQSLGQGLEFLIYFQGNSAPDKSGLPSDRFSAERTGGSVSTLTIQRTQQEDSAVYLCASSARTGVEQYFGPGTRLTVT.

The J gene is TRBJ1-5, the V gene TRBV11-2, with TRBD1 matching over 7 bases. The CDR3 runs to 14 residues. Germline V lookup: CDR1 SGHAT, CDR2 FQNNGV. The J segment lost 7 bases and the V segment lost 5 bases, leaving 8 bases of the junction unmatched. The CDR3 DNA reads TGTGCCAGCAGCCACAGGGGTGCAAGGCAGCCCCAGCATTTT. This sequence encodes CASSHRGARQPQHF.

V is TRBV4-1 and J is TRBJ2-1; D perhaps matches TRBD2 (5 bases). The CDR3 runs to 16 residues. V gave up 2 bases and J gave up 7 bases, with 18 bases separating them. The germline gives CDR1 MGHRA, CDR2 YSYEKL. CDR3 DNA sequence: TGCGCCAGCAGCCAAAGGCGGCCTCTGGGGAGTAATGAGCAGTTCTTC. Translation gives CASSQRRPLGSNEQFF.

The gene calls are TRBV19 and TRBJ1-1; no definite D call. This CDR3 has 12 amino acids. Germline V lookup: CDR1 LNHDA, CDR2 SQIVND (reference sequence). V lost 5 bases, J lost 11 bases, and 15 bases lay in between. This CDR3 is CASSPAGDDAFF. CDR3 in DNA: TGTGCCAGTAGTCCCGCCGGAGATGACGCTTTCTTT. Full variable domain (missing parts from reference TRBV19 and TRBJ1-1): DGGITQSPKYLFRKEGQNVTLSCEQNLNHDAMYWYRQDPGQGLRLIYYSQIVNDFQKGDIAEGYSVSREKKESFPLTVTSAQKNPTAFYLCASSPAGDDAFFGQGTRLTVV.

This clone was counted a few times. This chain uses TRBV4-1 with TRBJ2-7; 8 bases are shared with TRBD2. V dropped 5 bases and J dropped 2; count of bases not matched to a gene: 8. The CDR3 runs 15 residues. The V gene's germline CDR1 is MGHRA and CDR2 YSYEKL. The CDR3 DNA reads as TGCGCCAGCAGCAATCCAGCGGGAGCCGCCTACGAGCAGTACTTC. Translating gives CASSNPAGAAYEQYF.

This chain links TRBV6-5 with TRBJ1-1; 8 bases fit TRBD1. V lost 2 bases to trimming and J lost 11 bases; unmatched junction nucleotides: 10. Germline-derived CDR1 and CDR2 are MNHEY and SVGAGI. The CDR3 totals 14 residues. The CDR3 DNA reads as TGTGCCAGCAGTTACGGACACACCAGGGGGCGGGCTTTCTTT. It translates to CASSYGHTRGRAFF.

This chain links TRBV11-1 with TRBJ2-7; 7 nucleotides agree with TRBD1. J lost 3 bases, V lost 5 bases, and 10 bases had no gene match. Germline V CDR1 and CDR2: SGHAT, FQDESV (reference sequence). The CDR3 loop spans 15 amino acids. The CDR3 reads CASSPGQHRGYEQYF. The CDR3 DNA follows: TGTGCCAGCAGCCCGGGACAGCACAGAGGCTACGAGCAGTACTTC.

Here the CDR3 DNA reads TGCAGCGTGGGGACAGGCCCCTATGGCTACACCTTC. This gives the protein CSVGTGPYGYTF. The chain has TRBV29-1 and TRBJ1-2; 8 nucleotides match TRBD1. The CDR3 loop spans 12 amino acids. V gave up 6 bases and J gave up 4 bases; unmatched junction bases: 4. Germline CDR1 is SQVTM and CDR2 is ANQGSEA.

The gene calls are TRBV19 and TRBJ2-1, with D perhaps matching TRBD2 (5 bases). Germline V gene lookup returns CDR1 LNHDA and CDR2 SQIVND (reference sequence). The germline V and J ends were trimmed by 6 bases and 2 bases, with 14 bases remaining between them. This CDR3 is 15 amino acids long. The CDR3 nucleotides are TGTGCCAGTAGGGCGGGTACCGCGACCTACAATGAGCAGTTCTTC. It translates to CASRAGTATYNEQFF.